The present TCR beta chain was sequenced within a study of cytomegalovirus exposure and HLA in healthy donors. Study overall: Membership in the Caucasian-associated ancestry cluster was found for about four fifths of approximately 380 genotyped donors.

Findings and caveats of the study: Researchers left out some V segments, among them TRBV6-2 and TRBV6-3, as indistinguishable. Associated with cytomegalovirus, according to the listing, were some 150 TCR beta chains. In a later analysis, an Asian-associated ancestry cluster reportedly showed fewer N-insertions than the roughly 690-donor mean.

Of note for this clone: Antigen unknown.

The PCR was carried out with 60 Vbeta primers and 13 Jbeta primers. Produced via immunoSEQ multiplex PCR; TCRdb's table is partial and in-frame only. The top ten clones hold 4.5% to 6.5% of a sample with more than 110,000 clones, 60% to 80% of them seen once. Germline CDR1 and CDR2: SNHLY and FYNNEI. The trim removed 8 bases at V and 5 bases at J, leaving 10 bases unmatched. The CDR3 totals 14 residues. The chain combines TRBV2 with TRBJ2-5; TRBD1 matches 8 bases. This receptor was identified in a male donor in good health and CMV-seronegative. The source material was PBMCs. The CDR3 coding sequence is TGTGCCAGCCTAACAGGGGGATTAGGCGAGACCCAGTACTTC. Translation gives CASLTGGLGETQYF.